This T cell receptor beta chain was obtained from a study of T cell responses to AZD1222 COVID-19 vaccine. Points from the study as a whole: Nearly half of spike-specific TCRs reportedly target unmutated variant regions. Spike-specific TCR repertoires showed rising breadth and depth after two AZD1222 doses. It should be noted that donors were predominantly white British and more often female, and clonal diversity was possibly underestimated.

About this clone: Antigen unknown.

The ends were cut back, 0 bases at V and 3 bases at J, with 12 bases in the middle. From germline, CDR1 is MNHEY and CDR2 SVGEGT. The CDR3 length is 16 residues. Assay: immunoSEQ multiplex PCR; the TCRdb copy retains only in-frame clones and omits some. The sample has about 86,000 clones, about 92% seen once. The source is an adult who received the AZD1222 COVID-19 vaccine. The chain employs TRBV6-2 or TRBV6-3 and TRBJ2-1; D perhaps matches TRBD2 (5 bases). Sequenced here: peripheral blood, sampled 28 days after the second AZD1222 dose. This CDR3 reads CASSYSSSGNYNEQFF. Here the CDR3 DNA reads TGTGCCAGCAGTTACTCGTCCAGCGGAAACTACAATGAGCAGTTCTTC.